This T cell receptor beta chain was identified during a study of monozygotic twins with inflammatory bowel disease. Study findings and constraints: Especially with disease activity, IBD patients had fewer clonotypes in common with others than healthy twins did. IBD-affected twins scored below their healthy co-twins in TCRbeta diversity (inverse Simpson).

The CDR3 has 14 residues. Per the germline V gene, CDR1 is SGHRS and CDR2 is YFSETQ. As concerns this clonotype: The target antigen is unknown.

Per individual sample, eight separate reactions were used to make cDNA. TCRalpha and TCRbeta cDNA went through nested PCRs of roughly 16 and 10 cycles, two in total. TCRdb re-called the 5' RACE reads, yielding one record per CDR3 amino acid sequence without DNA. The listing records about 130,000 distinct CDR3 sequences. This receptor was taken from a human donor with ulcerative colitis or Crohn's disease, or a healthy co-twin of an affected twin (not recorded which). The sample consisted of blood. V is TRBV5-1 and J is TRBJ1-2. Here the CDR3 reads CASSWDRETYGYTF.